The source of this T cell receptor beta chain is a study of T cell changes during pregnancy in multiple sclerosis. Here immunoSEQ multiplex PCR was the method, and the copy in TCRdb shows in-frame clones only, minus some. The table has roughly 42,000 clones, around 89% seen once. This clone showed up just once. In germline, CDR1 is SGHTA, CDR2 FQGNSA. The CDR3 length is 14 residues. The V segment lost 5 bases and the J segment 3 bases; nucleotides outside the gene matches: 4. The receptor's source is a female donor with multiple sclerosis, enrolled in a pregnancy study. The material sequenced was CD4+ T cells from peripheral blood mononuclear cells, taken in the second trimester of pregnancy. The chain is built from TRBV7-2 and TRBJ1-5; TRBD1 agrees at 7 bases. CDR3 in amino acids: CASSLGTANQPQHF. The CDR3 DNA sequence: TGTGCCAGCAGCCTCGGGACAGCCAATCAGCCCCAGCATTTT.